This paragraph covers one TCR beta chain sequence. The source of the sample is a study of blood T cell repertoires in COVID-19. Across the whole study: The United States, Italy and Spain provided the acute and convalescent COVID-19 samples. T cells, B-cell-depleted T cells, or PBMCs provided the cDNA or gDNA that served as material.

The V gene's germline CDR1 is SGHRS and CDR2 YFSETQ. The CDR3 length is 14 residues. Trimming took off 2 bases at V and 5 bases at J, with 11 bases between the two ends. How the authors handled the data: Reference gene primers were amplified, and this amplification served to estimate nucleated cell counts. TCRdb keeps only in-frame clones here, not all; method: immunoSEQ multiplex PCR. D and trimming come from the DNA, and the V and J calls and clone size come from that table. Of about 89,000 clones in the sample, roughly 78% were seen once. This chain uses TRBV5-1 with TRBJ2-4; perhaps TRBD1 as D (6 bases). This TCR came from a woman older than 75 with acute or convalescent COVID-19. What was sequenced was peripheral blood. CDR3 amino acids: CASSFGGGENIQYF. For the CDR3, the DNA is TGCGCCAGCAGCTTTGGGGGCGGCGAAAACATTCAGTACTTC.